One TCR beta chain is described in this entry. The sample belongs to a study of blood T cell repertoires in COVID-19. Study overall: The United States, Italy and Spain were the sources of the acute and convalescent COVID-19 samples.

This CDR3 spans 16 amino acids. Per the germline V gene, CDR1 is SGHTA and CDR2 is FQGNSA. J lost 5 bases, V lost 0 bases, and 5 bases had no gene match. Original handling: The authors estimated nucleated cell counts from reference gene primer amplification. Here immunoSEQ multiplex PCR was the method, and the copy in TCRdb shows in-frame clones only, minus some. That table furnishes V, J and clone size, whereas the DNA furnished D and trimming. The table has around 200,000 clones, approximately 86% seen once. The chain combines TRBV7-2 with TRBJ2-5, with TRBD1 identical over 11 bases. This clonotype was sampled from a woman in her twenties or thirties who had been exposed to COVID-19. Sequences were obtained from PBMCs or T cells enriched from blood (not recorded which). The CDR3: CASSLAHGQGAETQYF. The CDR3 DNA reads TGTGCCAGCAGCTTAGCCCACGGACAGGGGGCGGAGACCCAGTACTTC.